The sequence of this TCR beta chain was determined in a study of T cells in localized non-small cell lung cancer (dated by TCRdb to about 2020). For the wider study: The study analyzed T cell repertoires of 200 to 300 early-stage NSCLC patients, comparing tumors and uninvolved tumor-adjacent lungs. All 240 or so NSCLC patients in the cohort were treatment-naive and had localized lung tumors that were resected. The mean age of the NSCLC patients was about 70 years, with 120 to 150 men and 107 women.

At diagnosis, peripheral blood, uninvolved tumor-adjacent lung and tumor were collected and stored as a combination of fresh-frozen and FFPE material. Via the germline V gene, CDR1 is SGHRS and CDR2 YFSETQ. V and J are truncated by 4 bases and 4 bases respectively, leaving an intervening sequence of 16 bases. CDR3 length: 15 amino acids, cysteine to phenylalanine. The only DNA kept is the CDR3, 45 bases in frame from the first base. Note on this clone: It has no known antigen specificity. Qualities for individual bases were not recorded, and no much larger clone is one base off.

The immunoSEQ Assay was used to sequence TCR beta CDR3 regions from DNA. The authors' analysis ran thus. To compute T cell density, TCR beta template counts were normalized to usable DNA, which was estimated by amplifying housekeeping genes. The preseqR package was used to estimate richness by extrapolating to 400,000 templates for PBMC samples and to 120,000 templates for tissue samples. Clonality was taken to be one minus Pielou's evenness. Differential abundance testing on productive amino-acid clonotypes, with a minimum total count of 5 and an alpha of 0.1, was used to identify tissue-enriched TCRs. The Jaccard Index and the Morisita Overlap Index were used to quantify repertoire overlap between compartments. GLIPH clustered TCR beta CDR3s with public tetramer-defined viral CDR3s; viral motifs required at least three viral sequences plus V-gene enrichment. TCRdb carries this immuneACCESS record with in-frame sequences only. Its versions omit some clonotypes, under half of them owing to an unresolved V gene in the studies checked, with the rest unexplained. That table supplies the V and J calls and clone size; D and trimming were determined from the DNA. The sample contains roughly 1,800 clones, under 50% of them found a single time. The top ten clonotypes cover almost 40% of the sample.

Summary of the overall study and its limitations: A median of approximately 57 of the top 100 tumor clones were detected in paired uninvolved adjacent lung, and 25 to 35 of these tumor clones were also found among the top 100 clones of the paired uninvolved adjacent lung. Since the design was exploratory, TCR variables were selected using unadjusted p-values with no false-discovery rate correction. Because multi-region tumor sequencing was not performed, intratumor heterogeneity could not be ruled out. Uninvolved tumor-adjacent lung showed the highest T cell clonality, higher than tumor, which suggests more focused antigenic responses in the uninvolved tumor-adjacent lung. Longer overall survival was associated with higher blood T cell density, whereas shorter survival was associated with higher adjacent-lung clonality.

The sequence links TRBV5-1 to TRBJ2-3, with TRBD2 perhaps the D gene, on 5 matching bases. The sample here was lung tumor tissue, taken before any cancer treatment. The receptor was isolated from a male donor older than 55 with stage II lung adenocarcinoma. The bases are TGCGCCAGCAGCGCCGTTGTGAGCGGATCAGATACGCAGTATTTT. It specifies CASSAVVSGSDTQYF.